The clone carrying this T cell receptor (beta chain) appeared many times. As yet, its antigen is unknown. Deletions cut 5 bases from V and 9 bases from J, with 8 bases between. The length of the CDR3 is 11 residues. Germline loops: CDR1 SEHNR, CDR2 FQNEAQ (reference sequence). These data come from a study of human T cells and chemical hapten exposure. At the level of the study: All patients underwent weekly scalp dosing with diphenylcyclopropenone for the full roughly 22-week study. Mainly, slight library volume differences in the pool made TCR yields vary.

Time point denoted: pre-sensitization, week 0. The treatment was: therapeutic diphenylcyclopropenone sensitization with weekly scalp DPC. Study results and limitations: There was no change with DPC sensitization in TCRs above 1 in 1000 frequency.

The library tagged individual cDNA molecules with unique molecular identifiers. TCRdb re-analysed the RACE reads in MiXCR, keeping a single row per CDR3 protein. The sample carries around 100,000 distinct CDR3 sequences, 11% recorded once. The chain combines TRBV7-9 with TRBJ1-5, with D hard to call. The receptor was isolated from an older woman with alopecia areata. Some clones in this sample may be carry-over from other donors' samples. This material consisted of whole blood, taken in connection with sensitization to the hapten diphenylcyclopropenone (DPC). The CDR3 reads CASSLEGPQHF. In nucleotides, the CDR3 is TGTGCCAGCAGCCTCGAGGGGCCCCAGCATTTT.